One sample yielded the 16 T cell receptor beta chains listed below, sequenced in a study of metastatic and nonmetastatic thyroid tumors. TCRdb re-called the PCR reads with MiXCR. The sample holds about 21,000 clones, approximately 10% seen once. There were no patients who had received any treatment before thyroid surgery. Sequencing input: blood. The receptor source for this set is a female donor with papillary thyroid cancer or a benign thyroid nodule (not recorded which). Some clones in this sample may be carry-over from other donors' samples.

Turning to this clone: Possible read error: a much larger clone is one base away. This rearrangement joins TRBV5-4 to TRBJ2-7; possible D gene TRBD2, 6 bases. This CDR3 region has 15 residues. Germline values: CDR1 SGHNT, CDR2 YYREEE (reference sequence). V lost 4 bases and J 6 bases, leaving 20 bases between the germline ends. CDR3 sequence: CASSPDSTRSSEQYF. CDR3 DNA sequence: TGTGCCAGCAGCCCAGATTCGACTAGATCCAGCGAGCAGTACTTC.

In this sample, this clone turned up many times. The chain links TRBV24-1 to TRBJ2-1; 9 nucleotides line up with TRBD2. J lost 8 bases, V lost 4 bases, and 8 bases had no gene match. The CDR3 is 15 amino acids. CDR1 and CDR2 from the germline V gene are KGHDR and SFDVKD. CDR3 nucleotides: TGTGCCACCAGTGACGCGACTAGCGGCTTTTATGAGCAGTTCTTC. The encoded protein is CATSDATSGFYEQFF.

This clone was seen a few times. The chain has TRBV18 and TRBJ2-2; possibly TRBD1 for D (5 bases). This CDR3 has 20 amino acids. Germline assignment: CDR1 KGHSH and CDR2 LQKENI. V shed 2 bases and J shed 0 bases, with 22 bases lying between them. Written as DNA, the CDR3 is TGTGCCAGCTCACCAACGAGCAATCTAGGAAGGGGATCGAACACCGGGGAGCTGTTTTTT. Translating it yields CASSPTSNLGRGSNTGELFF.

At least ten counts were recorded for this clone. CDR3 protein: CASSLGRGQGGYTF. DNA for the CDR3: TGTGCCAGCAGCTTGGGCAGGGGGCAAGGAGGCTACACCTTC. The rearrangement joins TRBV11-2 to TRBJ1-2; TRBD1 aligns across 8 bases. Germline CDR1 and CDR2: SGHAT and FQNNGV. CDR3 length: 14 amino acids. The trim removed 3 bases at V and 8 bases at J, leaving 8 bases unmatched.

Ten or more counts support this clone. The J gene is TRBJ2-1, the V gene TRBV5-8; the D gene is possibly TRBD2 (6 bases). The V gene's germline CDR1 is SGHTS and CDR2 YDEGEE. Trimming took 0 bases from V and 6 from J, leaving 13 bases between them. The CDR3 is made up of 15 amino acids. CDR3 nucleotide sequence: TGTGCCAGCAGCTTGGGTGAAGCGGGCCCCAATGAGCAGTTCTTC. The encoded protein is CASSLGEAGPNEQFF.

This clone occurred many times. The genes are TRBV19 and TRBJ2-7, with no clear D. Trimming took off 1 base at V and 2 bases at J, with 9 bases between the two ends. The CDR3 is 14 amino acids. CDR1 is LNHDA and CDR2 is SQIVND in the germline V gene (reference sequence). The CDR3: CASSIGQGAYEQYF. The CDR3 DNA reads TGTGCCAGTAGTATAGGGCAAGGTGCCTACGAGCAGTACTTC.

By frequency in the sample, this clone is medium-sized (0.01 to 0.1%). This chain uses TRBV6-4 with TRBJ2-2; 10 bases fit TRBD2. Unmatched junction bases numbered 0, after V lost 4 bases and J lost 4 bases. Germline CDR1 MRHNA, CDR2 SNTAGT. This CDR3 spans 14 amino acids. The CDR3 DNA reads as TGTGCCAGCAGTGCTAGCGGGAGCACCGGGGAGCTGTTTTTT. This encodes CASSASGSTGELFF.

By frequency in the sample, this clone is medium-sized. The chain combines TRBV6-4 with TRBJ2-3, with a possible D match to TRBD2 (6 bases). Germline values: CDR1 MRHNA, CDR2 SNTAGT. The length of the CDR3 is 15 residues. V was shortened by 0 bases and J by 1 base, with 8 bases between the two germline ends. CDR3 nucleotide sequence: TGTGCCAGCAGTGACTCCTCGGGGGGCACAGATACGCAGTATTTT. Protein sequence: CASSDSSGGTDTQYF.

This clone was detected ten times or more. This chain connects TRBV19 to TRBJ1-2; weak D call: TRBD1 (6 bases). CDR1 is LNHDA, CDR2 SQIVND, per germline (reference sequence). V lost 3 bases and J lost 6, with 14 bases in between. The CDR3 is 14 amino acids. In DNA, the CDR3 is TGTGCCAGTAGTATTCCGGCGGCAGGGGATGGCTACACCTTC. Translation gives CASSIPAAGDGYTF.

Many counts were recorded for this clone. The chain recombines TRBV28 with TRBJ2-1; D remains ambiguous. The CDR3 extends over 13 amino acids. CDR1 is MDHEN, CDR2 SYDVKM, per germline. Deletions cut 2 bases from V and 3 bases from J, with 5 bases between. The CDR3 DNA is TGTGCCAGCAGTTTAATGCGCTACAATGAGCAGTTCTTC. It yields the protein CASSLMRYNEQFF.

This clone was seen a few times. This chain uses TRBV12-3 or TRBV12-4 with TRBJ1-2; maybe TRBD1 (5 bases). CDR3 length equals 13 residues. V was pared by 6 bases and J by 4 bases, with 12 bases between. In nucleotides, the CDR3 is TGTGCCAGCAGGGGGGACGGGACCTATGGCTACACCTTC. Protein sequence: CASRGDGTYGYTF.

In its sample, this clone was seen many times. J is TRBJ1-5 and V is TRBV10-2, with no clear D. Trimming pared 3 bases from V and 0 bases from J, leaving 6 bases between. CDR1 is WSHSY and CDR2 is SAAADI in the germline V gene. The CDR3 runs 14 residues. The CDR3 nucleotides are TGCGCCAGCAGTGACAGTCATAGCAATCAGCCCCAGCATTTT. As protein: CASSDSHSNQPQHF.

In its sample, this clone ranks as medium-sized. The gene calls are TRBV6-5 and TRBJ1-6, with 11 bases identical to TRBD1. CDR1 and CDR2 from the germline V gene are MNHEY and SVGAGI. The length of the CDR3 is 15 residues. Germline trimming cut 2 bases from V and 9 bases from J; bases unmatched to any gene: 3. The CDR3 DNA reads as TGTGCCAGCAGTTACACCGGGACAGGGGGTTCACCCCTCCACTTT. It encodes CASSYTGTGGSPLHF.

This clone is classed as medium-sized. The CDR3 bases are TGTGCCAGCATGAGAGACGAGACCCAGTACTTC. As protein: CASMRDETQYF. This chain uses TRBV6-1 with TRBJ2-5; D unclear. This CDR3 has 11 residues. Trimming pared 7 bases from V and 5 bases from J, leaving 8 bases between. Germline assignment: CDR1 MNHNS and CDR2 SASEGT.

This clone was detected ten times or more. V and J are TRBV20-1 and TRBJ2-7; 13 bases fit TRBD2. Germline CDR1 and CDR2: DFQATT and SNEGSKA (reference sequence). The CDR3 consists of 14 residues. V gave up 5 bases and J gave up 5 bases; unmatched junction bases: 6. CDR3: CSAASTSGRNEQYF. The CDR3 coding sequence is TGCAGTGCTGCTTCGACTAGCGGGAGGAACGAGCAGTACTTC.

This chain connects TRBV19 to TRBJ2-2; D might be TRBD2 (6 bases). The CDR3 is 14 amino acids. V was clipped by 10 bases and J by 2 bases, with 14 bases between them. The germline gives CDR1 LNHDA, CDR2 SQIVND (reference sequence). The DNA of the CDR3 is TGTGCCACCACCCCGGACTATAACACCGGGGAGCTGTTTTTT. Encoded protein: CATTPDYNTGELFF.